Below are 21 T cell receptor beta chains sequenced from a single sample in a study of OX40 agonist ivuxolimab in advanced cancers. This table comes from immunoSEQ multiplex PCR, and its TCRdb copy is limited to in-frame clones, with some not included. The data contain 15,000 to 25,000 clones, roughly 68% of them singletons. Source: CD4+ or CD8+ T cells sorted from blood, taken in a trial of the OX40 agonist ivuxolimab. The receptors were gathered from an adult with an advanced solid tumor such as melanoma, head and neck, liver or kidney cancer.

The chain joins TRBV4-2 to TRBJ2-7; no definite D call. The CDR3 spans 14 residues. Per germline, CDR1 LGHNA and CDR2 YNFKEQ. The ends were cut back, 1 base at V and 0 bases at J, with 7 bases in the middle. CDR3 coding DNA: TGTGCCAGCAGCCAAGTGGTCAGCTCCTACGAGCAGTACTTC. As protein: CASSQVVSSYEQYF.

In its sample, this clone was seen once. The chain couples TRBV5-1 to TRBJ2-7; 15 bases match TRBD2. The CDR3 consists of 15 residues. Trimming cost V 6 bases and J 4 bases; bases outside gene matches: 5. The V gene's germline CDR1 is SGHRS and CDR2 YFSETQ. CDR3 nucleotides: TGCGCCAGCAAGGAGGGACTAGCGGGGGGTTACGAGCAGTACTTC. It translates to CASKEGLAGGYEQYF. Full variable domain (remainder filled in from reference TRBV5-1 and TRBJ2-7): KAGVTQTPRYLIKTRGQQVTLSCSPISGHRSVSWYQQTPGQGLQFLFEYFSETQRNKGNFPGRFSGRQFSNSRSEMNVSTLELGDSALYLCASKEGLAGGYEQYFGPGTRLTVT.

This clone turned up a few times. The chain joins TRBV28 to TRBJ1-5, with a tentative D call TRBD1 (5 bases). Trimming shortened V by 2 bases and J by 6 bases, and 11 bases separated the two germline ends. CDR1 and CDR2 (germline): MDHEN, SYDVKM. CDR3 length: 14 amino acids. CDR3: CASSLGDVGQPQHF. DNA of the CDR3: TGTGCCAGCAGTTTAGGGGACGTAGGTCAGCCCCAGCATTTT.

The chain carries TRBV6-4 and TRBJ2-7, with D uncertain. Germline CDR1 and CDR2: MRHNA and SNTAGT. The CDR3 has 14 residues. In DNA form, the CDR3 reads TGTGACCTAAAAGGTGCACCAAGCTCCTACGAGCAGTACTTC. This gives the protein CDLKGAPSSYEQYF.

This chain uses TRBV28 with TRBJ1-1; TRBD1 might be the D (5 bases). The CDR3 is 14 amino acids. Trimming cost V 3 bases and J 3 bases, with 11 bases left between them. Germline V gives CDR1 MDHEN, CDR2 SYDVKM. CDR3 amino acids: CASSFLGGDTEAFF. As DNA, the CDR3 is TGTGCCAGCAGTTTCCTCGGGGGGGACACTGAAGCTTTCTTT.

The chain links TRBV5-8 to TRBJ2-4; D could derive from TRBD1 or TRBD2 (6 bases each). Trimming stripped 6 bases from V and 0 bases from J, with 16 bases between. Germline lookup yields CDR1 SGHTS and CDR2 YDEGEE. CDR3 length: 16 amino acids. CDR3 loop: CASTLGAGGAKNIQYF. The CDR3, as DNA: TGTGCCAGCACCCTGGGGGCCGGGGGAGCCAAAAACATTCAGTACTTC. Full variable domain (remainder filled in from reference TRBV5-8 and TRBJ2-4): EAGVTQSPTHLIKTRGQQATLRCSPISGHTSVYWYQQALGLGLQFLLWYDEGEERNRGNFPPRFSGRQFPNYSSELNVNALELEDSALYLCASTLGAGGAKNIQYFGAGTRLSVL.

V is TRBV7-9 and J is TRBJ2-5, with TRBD2 as a possible D gene (5 bases). The J call may be faulty, since TRBJ2-7 better matches the DNA end. The CDR3 is 18 residues long. The germline gives CDR1 SEHNR, CDR2 FQNEAQ (reference sequence). CDR3 sequence reads: CASSLAGPLPRDTYEQYF. CDR3 coding DNA: TGTGCCAGCAGCTTGGCGGGCCCTCTCCCACGGGATACCTACGAGCAGTACTTC.

Concerning this clone itself: The sample holds other DNA sequences that translate to the same CDR3. The chain uses TRBV28 and TRBJ2-3, with 10 nucleotides matching TRBD2. Germline CDR1 reads MDHEN; CDR2 reads SYDVKM. This CDR3 spans 15 amino acids. V trimming: 9 bases; J trimming: 10 bases; junction bases outside the gene matches: 16. This CDR3 reads CASNTGTSALEPQYF. In DNA form, the CDR3 reads TGTGCCAGTAACACCGGGACTAGCGCCCTTGAGCCGCAGTATTTT.

The chain uses TRBV11-1 and TRBJ2-1; D is possibly TRBD2 (5 bases). Looked up from germline, CDR1 is SGHAT and CDR2 is FQDESV (reference sequence). V shed 8 bases and J shed 7 bases, with 15 bases lying between them. The CDR3 is 13 amino acids. For the CDR3, the DNA is TGTGCCAGCGGGCTAGCTAGAAGTAATGAGCAGTTCTTC. Residues: CASGLARSNEQFF.

This chain uses TRBV7-3 with TRBJ2-7, with TRBD1 identical over 8 bases. V lost 5 bases and J lost 7; bases outside the gene matches: 7. Germline V lookup: CDR1 SGHTA, CDR2 FQGTGA. The CDR3 loop spans 13 amino acids. CDR3 nucleotides: TGTGCCAGCAGCCAGGGGACAGGTTTTGAGCAGTACTTC. Residues: CASSQGTGFEQYF.

The rearrangement joins TRBV5-1 to TRBJ2-7; D unresolved. The CDR3 length is 11 residues. V lost 2 bases, J lost 4 bases, and 4 bases lay in between. Germline values: CDR1 SGHRS, CDR2 YFSETQ. The CDR3 DNA reads TGCGCCAGCAGCTTCGGGTACGAGCAGTACTTC. It specifies CASSFGYEQYF.

The chain uses TRBV28 and TRBJ1-6; TRBD1 is a possible D gene (6 bases). This CDR3 region has 16 residues. The ends were cut back, 3 bases at V and 1 base at J, with 10 bases in the middle. The germline gives CDR1 MDHEN, CDR2 SYDVKM. For the CDR3, the DNA is TGTGCCAGCAGTTTGGAAGGGACATCCTATAATTCACCCCTCCACTTT. It codes for CASSLEGTSYNSPLHF.

This chain uses TRBV11-2 with TRBJ2-7, with D possibly TRBD2 on 6 matching bases. The CDR3 loop spans 16 amino acids. Germline CDR1 SGHAT, CDR2 FQNNGV. The ends were cut back, 1 base at V and 0 bases at J, with 13 bases in the middle. In nucleotides, the CDR3 is TGTGCCAGCAGCTTAGTTGGTAGCGGAAGCTCCTACGAGCAGTACTTC. Translating gives CASSLVGSGSSYEQYF.

This clone showed up just once. This chain joins TRBV5-4 and TRBJ2-7; 7 bases align to TRBD1. J was trimmed by 3 bases and V by 0 bases; bases with no gene match: 3. The germline V gene has CDR1 SGHNT and CDR2 YYREEE (reference sequence). The CDR3 length is 14 residues. The CDR3 nucleotides read TGTGCCAGCAGCTTGGGACAGGGAATCTACGAGCAGTACTTC. It encodes CASSLGQGIYEQYF.

The V and J genes are TRBV2 and TRBJ2-7; possibly TRBD1 for D (6 bases). Germline lookup yields CDR1 SNHLY and CDR2 FYNNEI. The CDR3 sequence is 15 residues long. V was trimmed by 6 bases and J by 0 bases, leaving 15 bases between them. CDR3 nucleotides: TGTGCCAGCAGCCAAAGCGAGGACAGCTCCTACGAGCAGTACTTC. It yields the protein CASSQSEDSSYEQYF. Full variable domain (remainder filled in from reference TRBV2 and TRBJ2-7): EPEVTQTPSHQVTQMGQEVILRCVPISNHLYFYWYRQILGQKVEFLVSFYNNEISEKSEIFDDQFSVERPDGSNFTLKIRSTKLEDSAMYFCASSQSEDSSYEQYFGPGTRLTVT.

The rearrangement uses TRBV7-6 and TRBJ2-7, with D tentatively TRBD2 (5 bases). The CDR3 spans 13 residues. V gave up 4 bases and J gave up 5 bases, with 12 bases separating them. From germline, CDR1 is SGHVS and CDR2 FNYEAQ. The CDR3 spells CASSSGMRDEQYF. Here the CDR3 DNA reads TGTGCCAGCAGCTCCGGGATGAGGGACGAGCAGTACTTC.

The J gene is TRBJ2-7, the V gene TRBV5-6, with D hard to call. Germline V CDR1 and CDR2: SGHDT, YYEEEE. CDR3 size: 11 residues. The V end lost 3 bases, the J end lost 0 bases, and 1 base lay between the germline ends. CDR3 DNA sequence: TGTGCCAGCAGCTACTCCTACGAGCAGTACTTC. It translates to CASSYSYEQYF.

This clone was counted a few times. The CDR3 DNA reads as TGCAGCGTTGAAGGTACGGACAACGTAGGCGAGACCCAGTACTTC. Protein sequence: CSVEGTDNVGETQYF. V is TRBV29-1 and J is TRBJ2-5; D may be TRBD1 (5 bases). Germline V gene lookup returns CDR1 SQVTM and CDR2 ANQGSEA. The CDR3 loop spans 15 amino acids. The ends were cut back, 1 base at V and 5 bases at J, with 17 bases in the middle.

This chain connects TRBV27 to TRBJ1-4; 8 bases match TRBD1. Germline V CDR1 and CDR2: MNHEY, SMNVEV (reference sequence). The CDR3 runs to 14 residues. V lost 5 bases to trimming and J lost 8 bases; unmatched junction nucleotides: 7. As DNA, the CDR3 is TGTGCCAGCAGTCTGAGGACAGGGCAAGAAAAACTGTTTTTT. It specifies CASSLRTGQEKLFF.

The chain carries TRBV7-6 and TRBJ2-1; the D is unclear. V was pared by 5 bases and J by 15 bases, with 23 bases between. Germline V gives CDR1 SGHVS, CDR2 FNYEAQ. This CDR3 region has 14 residues. The CDR3 sequence is CASSPYVTDEGLFF. CDR3 nucleotides: TGTGCCAGCAGCCCCTACGTAACGGACGAAGGTTTGTTCTTC. Complete variable domain (other parts from reference TRBV7-6 and TRBJ2-1): GAGVSQSPRYKVTKRGQDVALRCDPISGHVSLYWYRQALGQGPEFLTYFNYEAQQDKSGLPNDRFSAERPEGSISTLTIQRTEQRDSAMYRCASSPYVTDEGLFFGPGTRLTVL.

V and J are TRBV5-1 and TRBJ2-1; the D is unclear. V lost 0 bases, J lost 10 bases, and 5 bases lay in between. CDR1 and CDR2 (germline): SGHRS, YFSETQ. This CDR3 contains 11 residues. DNA for the CDR3: TGCGCCAGCAGCTTGGTGAGGGAGCAGTTCTTC. Translation: CASSLVREQFF.